These 11 T cell receptor beta chains originate from one sample sequenced in a study of blood T cell repertoires in COVID-19. Profiling relied on immunoSEQ multiplex PCR, and the TCRdb table lists in-frame clones only, not all of them. The sample has approximately 200,000 clones, approximately 84% seen once. The specimen sequenced was PBMCs or T cells enriched from blood (not recorded which). The source of these receptors is a woman aged 25 to 45 who had recovered from COVID-19.

This rearrangement joins TRBV7-9 to TRBJ2-7, with D possibly being TRBD2 (6 bases). The CDR3 extends over 13 amino acids. CDR1 SEHNR and CDR2 FQNEAQ come from the germline V gene (reference sequence). V was pared by 7 bases and J by 6 bases, with 16 bases between. This CDR3 is CASTKREAFEQYF. DNA of the CDR3: TGTGCCAGCACCAAAAGGGAGGCATTCGAGCAGTACTTC.

The chain uses TRBV18 and TRBJ1-5, with 11 bases identical to TRBD1. Germline-derived CDR1 and CDR2 are KGHSH and LQKENI. Trimming removed 5 bases from V and 7 bases from J; junction bases left unmatched: 7. The CDR3 runs to 15 residues. CDR3 protein: CASSSGTGGRQPQHF. The CDR3 DNA reads TGTGCCAGCTCATCCGGGACAGGGGGAAGACAGCCCCAGCATTTT. The entire variable domain, with the rest obtained from reference TRBV18 and TRBJ1-5, is as follows: NAGVMQNPRHLVRRRGQEARLRCSPMKGHSHVYWYRQLPEEGLKFMVYLQKENIIDESGMPKERFSAEFPKEGPSILRIQQVVRGDSAAYFCASSSGTGGRQPQHFGDGTRLSIL.

The rearrangement links TRBV6-6 to TRBJ1-3, with D maybe TRBD1 (6 bases). Per germline, CDR1 MNHNY and CDR2 SVGAGI (reference sequence). The CDR3 has 15 amino acids. V was pared by 6 bases and J by 0 bases, with 12 bases between. The CDR3 DNA sequence: TGTGCCAGCAGGCGACAGGTCGTCTCTGGAAACACCATATATTTT. This gives the protein CASRRQVVSGNTIYF.

The V and J genes are TRBV29-1 and TRBJ1-3, with TRBD1 matching 9 bases. Germline lookup yields CDR1 SQVTM and CDR2 ANQGSEA. Trimming took 6 bases from V and 14 from J; bases not matched to a gene: 14. The CDR3 totals 13 residues. As DNA, the CDR3 is TGCAGCGTAGATGGGACAGGGAAAGCTCTACTATATTTT. Protein sequence: CSVDGTGKALLYF.

This rearrangement joins TRBV7-2 to TRBJ2-5; 9 nucleotides align to TRBD1. Germline V gene data show CDR1 as SGHTA and CDR2 as FQGNSA. This CDR3 region has 18 residues. V lost 7 bases, J lost 3 bases, and 18 bases stayed unmatched. CDR3 DNA: TGTGCCAGCACCAGGGACAGGGACCGTAACCCACCTAAAGAGACCCAGTACTTC. It specifies CASTRDRDRNPPKETQYF.

V and J are TRBV21-1 and TRBJ1-5; whether TRBD1, the table's D call, matches the DNA was not checked. TRBV21-1 is a pseudogene locus. The CDR3 extends over 17 amino acids. CDR3 bases: TGTGCCAGCAGCAAAGCGGGGGCCATATATAGCAATCAGCCCCAGCATTTT. Translated, it gives CASSKAGAIYSNQPQHF.

The V call is TRBV28, the J call TRBJ1-2, with D uncertain. CDR3 size: 12 residues. From germline, CDR1 is MDHEN and CDR2 SYDVKM. Between the trimmed V and J ends, which lost 6 bases and 6 bases, there was a span of 11 bases. CDR3 coding DNA: TGTGCCAGCAGGGGCAGGTTACATGGCTACACCTTC. Translation: CASRGRLHGYTF.

The chain carries TRBV19 and TRBJ2-6; maybe TRBD2 (7 bases). Trimming stripped 3 bases from V and 1 base from J, with 13 bases between. The germline CDR1 and CDR2 sequences are LNHDA and SQIVND (reference sequence). The CDR3 covers 17 residues. CDR3 coding DNA: TGTGCCAGTAGTATGGGGGGGGACACTTCTGGGGCCAACGTCCTGACTTTC. It translates to CASSMGGDTSGANVLTF.

This clone was observed a handful of times. The J gene is TRBJ2-1, the V gene TRBV15, with TRBD1 as a possible D gene (5 bases). This CDR3 region has 17 residues. With 10 bases removed from V and 0 bases from J, the gap between germline ends came to 22 bases. CDR1 and CDR2 (germline): LNHNV, YYDKDF (reference sequence). The CDR3, as DNA: TGTGCCATTCCGGCAGGGATACCCCCCGGCTCCTACAATGAGCAGTTCTTC. The encoded protein is CAIPAGIPPGSYNEQFF.

The chain employs TRBV28 and TRBJ1-6, with a possible D match to TRBD1 (6 bases). CDR1 and CDR2 (germline): MDHEN, SYDVKM. This CDR3 has 13 residues. Trimming removed 6 bases from V and 7 bases from J, with 10 bases in between. CDR3 in amino acids: CASSVTGNSPLHF. The CDR3 DNA is TGTGCCAGCAGCGTAACAGGGAATTCACCCCTCCACTTT.

The chain has TRBV28 and TRBJ2-1, with D tentatively TRBD2 (7 bases). The V gene's germline CDR1 is MDHEN and CDR2 SYDVKM. V lost 6 bases to trimming and J lost 9 bases, with 18 bases between them. This CDR3 region has 14 residues. CDR3 region: CASRPPRGASEQFF. The CDR3 DNA follows: TGTGCCAGCAGGCCACCCCGGGGGGCAAGTGAGCAGTTCTTC.